The present T cell receptor beta chain was sequenced within a study of technical replicates of blood from several donors. Clones were sequenced by immunoSEQ multiplex PCR, and TCRdb holds only the in-frame ones, with some missing. The sample shows some 85,000 clones, approximately 97% of them seen only once. After removal of 4 bases from V and 4 bases from J, the junction contained 6 bases not matched to a gene. The CDR3 consists of 14 residues. Germline lookup yields CDR1 SNHLY and CDR2 FYNNEI. J is TRBJ2-5 and V is TRBV2; TRBD2 aligns across 7 bases. Sequencing was done on a sample of T cells isolated from PBMCs. The sequence derives from a human donor in good health. DNA for the CDR3: TGTGCCAGCAGTGGCGGGAGAGTTCTAGAGACCCAGTACTTC. It yields the protein CASSGGRVLETQYF.